This is a list of T cell receptor beta chains from one sample in a study of blood T cell repertoires in COVID-19. Assay: immunoSEQ multiplex PCR; the TCRdb copy retains only in-frame clones and omits some. The sample holds around 380,000 clones, about four fifths seen once. Sequencing used peripheral blood. Receptor source: a human donor with acute or convalescent COVID-19. The donor label of this sample is uncertain. CDR3s include the opening cysteine and the closing phenylalanine or tryptophan.

>TRBJ1-2|TRBV6-5
CASSYAEGPANYGYTF
>TRBJ2-7|TRBV6-5
CASSYNTGAGEQYF
>TRBJ1-5|TRBV11-2
CASSLTRDRGHQPQHF
>TRBJ2-5|TRBV24-1
CATSGPEDNSETQYF
>TRBJ1-1|TRBV4-1
CASSQRQLQNTEAFF
>TRBJ1-2|TRBV6-6
CASSRSSNYGYTF
>TRBJ1-1|TRBV29-1
CSVVTGRNTEAFF
>TRBJ1-2|TRBV5-4
CASTGAGTGGAGGYGYTF
>TRBJ1-2|TRBV6-1
CASSEESSTAHGYTF
>TRBJ1-4|TRBV7-2
CASSSDRGRHEKLFF
>TRBJ1-4|TRBV11-2
CASSPTQGINEKLFF
>TRBJ2-3|TRBV11-2
CASSLYPLAGDTQYF
>TRBJ1-2|TRBV7-9
CASSKDPHSNYGYTF
>TRBJ1-5|TRBV18
CASSRGGIGAYQPQHF
>TRBJ2-7|TRBV6-6
CASNTGDSYEQYF
>TRBJ2-3|TRBV5-1
CASSLGSGAYTDTQYF
>TRBJ2-5|TRBV14
CASSHKETQYF
>TRBJ1-2|TRBV6-4
CASSSDGTGRYGYTF
>TRBJ1-5|TRBV18
CASSRTGAGGNQPQHF
>TRBJ2-7|TRBV6-5
CASSLAGGIEQYF
>TRBJ2-2|TRBV14
CASSSRYTGELFF